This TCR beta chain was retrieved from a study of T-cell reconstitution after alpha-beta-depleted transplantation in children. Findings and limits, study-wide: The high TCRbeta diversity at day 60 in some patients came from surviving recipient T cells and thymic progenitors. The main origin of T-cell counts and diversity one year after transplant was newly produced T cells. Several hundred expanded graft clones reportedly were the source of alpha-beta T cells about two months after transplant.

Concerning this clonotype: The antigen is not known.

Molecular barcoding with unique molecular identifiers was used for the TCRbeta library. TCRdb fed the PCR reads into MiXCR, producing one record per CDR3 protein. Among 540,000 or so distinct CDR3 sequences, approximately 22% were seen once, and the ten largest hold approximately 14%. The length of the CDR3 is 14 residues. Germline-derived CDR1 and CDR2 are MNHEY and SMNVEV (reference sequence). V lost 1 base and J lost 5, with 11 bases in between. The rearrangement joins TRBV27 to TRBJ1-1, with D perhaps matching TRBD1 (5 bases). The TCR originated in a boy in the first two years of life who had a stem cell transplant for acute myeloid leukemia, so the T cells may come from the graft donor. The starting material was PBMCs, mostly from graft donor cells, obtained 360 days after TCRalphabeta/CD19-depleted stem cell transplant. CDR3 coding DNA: TGTGCCAGCAGTTTATTAGCGGGGGGAACTGAAGCTTTCTTT. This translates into CASSLLAGGTEAFF.